The text below deals with one TCR beta chain. As processed by the authors: Amplification of reference gene primers provided the estimated nucleated cell counts. Here immunoSEQ multiplex PCR was the method, and the copy in TCRdb shows in-frame clones only, minus some. V and J calls plus clone size are reproduced from that table; the DNA served to infer D and trimming. The sample comprises about 140,000 clones, approximately 88% of which are singletons, and about 2% rests with the top ten. The sample belongs to a study of blood T cell repertoires in COVID-19. Study-wide background: Samples of COVID-19 (acute and convalescent) were obtained from the United States, Italy and Spain. The analysed material was cDNA or gDNA that came from T cells, B-cell-depleted T cells, or PBMCs.

The V and J ends lost 8 bases and 0 bases, in that order; junction bases with no gene match: 11. The CDR3 contains 17 residues. From germline, CDR1 is SGHTA and CDR2 FQGTGA. The chain joins TRBV7-3 to TRBJ2-7, with 12 bases that match TRBD1. This TCR came from a man aged 70 or older with acute or convalescent COVID-19. Sequencing was performed on peripheral blood. CDR3 sequence (DNA): TGTGCCAGCCGGGGGGACAGGGGGCGTGCCCACTCCTACGAGCAGTACTTC. Translated: CASRGDRGRAHSYEQYF.